This TCR beta chain came from a study of T cells after yellow fever vaccination. About the research overall: The SMART-Seq v4 Ultra Low Input method served to prepare the low-cell-number fractions. Study-level results: Though weaker, the secondary response peaked faster, on day 5 versus 15. There was a small share of clonotypes that showed up in both the CD4 and CD8 compartments.

5'RACE template switching generated TCR cDNA, adding a universal primer site and UMIs. TCRdb reanalysed the 5' RACE reads using MiXCR and keeps one entry per CDR3 protein. Of around 530,000 distinct CDR3 sequences detected, 17% appear once; the ten largest clones hold approximately 15%. This clonotype was observed a handful of times. Its matching antigen is unknown. This CDR3 is 13 amino acids long. V shed 8 bases, J shed 6 bases, and the junction held 7 bases outside the gene matches. Germline values: CDR1 GTSNPN, CDR2 SVGIG (reference sequence). The source is a man younger than 35 who received the YFV17D yellow fever vaccine. The specimen was PBMCs, collected less than 6 days after the first yellow fever vaccination. V is TRBV30 and J is TRBJ1-6, with 7 bases that match TRBD1. The chain's CDR3 is CARRAGGNSPLHF. The CDR3 region has the DNA TGTGCCCGACGGGCAGGGGGTAATTCACCCCTCCACTTT.